This T cell receptor beta chain came from a study of T-cell memory formation after mild COVID-19. Turning to the study itself: Most TCR clusters belonged to a single donor.

TCRdb re-analysed the 5' RACE reads in MiXCR, keeping a single row per CDR3 protein. The table includes about 130,000 distinct CDR3 sequences, approximately 15% detected once. The CDR3 is made up of 12 amino acids. Per the germline V gene, CDR1 is SGHVS and CDR2 is FQNEAQ. V dropped 5 bases and J dropped 7 bases, with 12 bases sitting between them. This clonotype was counted ten times or more. What it binds is not known. Study-wide results and limits: Later expanders leaned CD4+, whereas day 15 to 85 contracting clones were balanced CD4/CD8.

What was sequenced was PBMCs or a T cell subset sorted from them (not recorded which). This clonotype was sampled from a man between 18 and 35 years old who had mild COVID-19 (a few samples of this study predate the infection). Cell type and time point are not known. The chain uses TRBV7-8 and TRBJ2-7; perhaps D is TRBD1 or TRBD2 (5 bases each). Here the CDR3 reads CASSGLGGEQYF. The DNA for the CDR3 is TGTGCCAGCAGCGGTCTTGGGGGTGAGCAGTACTTC.